What follows is one T cell receptor (beta chain) and its context. The T cells that were sequenced for TCR beta were CD8+ and CD4+ cells from blood. Treatment-naive patients with stable or active relapsing-remitting disease were the multiple sclerosis controls. Negative isolation yielded the CD8+ and CD4+ T cells, while FACS enriched the TEMRA cells. This sample is part of a study of CD8 T cells in Susac syndrome. V was clipped by 2 bases and J by 11 bases; unmatched bases: 14. There are 15 residues in the CDR3. Germline V gene lookup returns CDR1 MGHRA and CDR2 YSYEKL. A quantity of roughly 0.5 to 1 ug RNA underwent reverse transcription using random hexamers. It was immunoSEQ multiplex PCR that amplified TCR beta CDR3 across 54 Vbeta and 13 Jbeta. TCRdb called the immunoSEQ multiplex PCR reads again in MiXCR, with one record for every CDR3 protein. The top ten hold 0.093% of the sample, which has about 200,000 distinct CDR3 sequences, roughly 95% seen once.

What was sequenced was CD4+ T cells from PBMCs. The source is a human donor with multiple sclerosis. The chain links TRBV4-1 to TRBJ1-1; 7 bases are a match to TRBD1. The CDR3 nucleotides are TGCGCCAGCAGCCAACCTACAGGGGCGGCCTTGATCGCTTTCTTT. The encoded protein is CASSQPTGAALIAFF.